The 18 T cell receptor beta chains in this list originate from one sample, sequenced in a study of CD8+ T cells in alopecia areata. RNA extraction was followed by reverse transcription into cDNA, which acted as the sequencing template. Here immunoSEQ multiplex PCR was the method, and the copy in TCRdb shows in-frame clones only, minus some. The sample holds some 100,000 clones; roughly two fifths are singletons and the top ten take approximately 2.8%. Material for sequencing was CD4+ T cells sorted from blood. These receptors came from a human donor with alopecia areata.

This clone was recorded a few times. The chain uses TRBV29-1 and TRBJ1-1; D is unresolved. In germline, CDR1 is SQVTM, CDR2 ANQGSEA. The CDR3 is 12 amino acids. The CDR3 is CITRSGNTEAFF. In DNA form, the CDR3 reads TGCATAACTAGGTCGGGGAACACTGAAGCTTTCTTT.

The table lists this clone with a few counts. V is TRBV7-2 and J is TRBJ2-3; 8 bases match TRBD2. Germline V gene data show CDR1 as SGHTA and CDR2 as FQGNSA. Trimming cost V 0 bases and J 4 bases; bases outside gene matches: 9. The CDR3 sequence is 17 residues long. The CDR3 nucleotides are TGTGCCAGCAGCTTAGCCCCGAGAGTCGGGAGGGCAGATACGCAGTATTTT. Residues: CASSLAPRVGRADTQYF.

This clone was seen a few times. The gene calls are TRBV29-1 and TRBJ2-1, with 11 bases identical to TRBD2. CDR1 SQVTM and CDR2 ANQGSEA come from the germline V gene. V shed 6 bases, J shed 3 bases, and the junction held 1 base outside the gene matches. The CDR3 runs to 13 residues. This chain's CDR3 is CSVGLADYNEQFF. The CDR3 nucleotides read TGCAGCGTGGGACTAGCGGACTACAATGAGCAGTTCTTC.

This clone was recorded once. The CDR3 is CASSLVTREGEETQYF. The CDR3 DNA is TGTGCCAGCAGCTTAGTTACACGAGAGGGAGAAGAGACCCAGTACTTC. V gene TRBV7-6 combines with J gene TRBJ2-5; TRBD2 is a possible D gene (5 bases). From germline, CDR1 is SGHVS and CDR2 FNYEAQ. V shed 1 base and J shed 3 bases, with 15 bases lying between them. The CDR3 is made up of 16 amino acids.

This clone was observed a single time. The rearrangement joins TRBV4-3 to TRBJ2-4; perhaps TRBD1 as D (6 bases). The germline V gene encodes CDR1 LGHNA and CDR2 YSLEER. This CDR3 comprises 13 residues. Trimming shortened V by 2 bases and J by 7 bases, and 9 bases separated the two germline ends. This chain's CDR3 is CASSQTGSNIQYF. The CDR3 DNA follows: TGCGCCAGCAGCCAAACAGGGTCGAACATTCAGTACTTC.

For the CDR3, the DNA is TGTGCCAGCAGTGAGGCGGGAGTCACAGATACGCAGTATTTT. Translated, it gives CASSEAGVTDTQYF. The V and J genes are TRBV2 and TRBJ2-3, with 7 bases matching TRBD2. The J segment lost 2 bases and the V segment lost 3 bases, leaving 2 bases of the junction unmatched. The germline V gene encodes CDR1 SNHLY and CDR2 FYNNEI. This CDR3 has 14 amino acids. The entire variable domain, with the rest obtained from reference TRBV2 and TRBJ2-3, is as follows: EPEVTQTPSHQVTQMGQEVILRCVPISNHLYFYWYRQILGQKVEFLVSFYNNEISEKSEIFDDQFSVERPDGSNFTLKIRSTKLEDSAMYFCASSEAGVTDTQYFGPGTRLTVL.

V and J are TRBV29-1 and TRBJ1-4; D perhaps matches TRBD1 (6 bases). The ends were cut back, 6 bases at V and 4 bases at J, with 12 bases in the middle. The CDR3 spans 13 residues. Germline values: CDR1 SQVTM, CDR2 ANQGSEA. The CDR3 loop reads CSVVDSLNEKLFF. In DNA form, the CDR3 reads TGCAGCGTAGTGGACAGCCTTAATGAAAAACTGTTTTTT.

This chain uses TRBV28 with TRBJ2-5, with unresolved D. Germline assignment: CDR1 MDHEN and CDR2 SYDVKM. V was clipped by 4 bases and J by 0 bases, with 6 bases between them. CDR3 length equals 13 residues. The DNA of the CDR3 is TGTGCCAGCAGTTGGGCAGACCAAGAGACCCAGTACTTC. It is translated as CASSWADQETQYF.

This clone was seen only a few times. The rearrangement joins TRBV7-9 to TRBJ1-1; D is ambiguous. The V end was cut by 2 bases, the J end by 1 base, with 5 bases between. The CDR3 consists of 13 residues. Germline CDR1 SEHNR, CDR2 FQNEAQ (reference sequence). The CDR3 region is CASSLRENTEAFF. The CDR3 nucleotides read TGTGCCAGCAGCTTACGGGAGAACACTGAAGCTTTCTTT.

This chain uses TRBV4-3 with TRBJ2-1, with 13 bases identical to TRBD2. The CDR3 extends over 17 amino acids. Germline loops: CDR1 LGHNA, CDR2 YSLEER. Germline trimming cut 0 bases from V and 6 bases from J; bases unmatched to any gene: 5. The CDR3, as DNA: TGCGCCAGCAGCCAAGATTCACGGACTAGCGGGAGCAATGAGCAGTTCTTC. Its protein product is CASSQDSRTSGSNEQFF.

V and J are TRBV15 and TRBJ2-5, with D maybe TRBD2 (6 bases). V was trimmed by 3 bases and J by 5 bases, leaving 16 bases between them. Germline V gives CDR1 LNHNV, CDR2 YYDKDF (reference sequence). The CDR3 runs to 15 residues. DNA of the CDR3: TGTGCCACCAGCAGTCTCCTCACGGAGGGGGAGACCCAGTACTTC. Protein: CATSSLLTEGETQYF.

The V call is TRBV30, the J call TRBJ1-1; possibly TRBD1 for D (5 bases). This CDR3 has 13 residues. CDR1 is GTSNPN, CDR2 SVGIG, per germline (reference sequence). The V gene lost 4 bases and the J gene lost 2 bases, with 11 bases spanning the gap. In DNA form, the CDR3 reads TGTGCCTGGACCCTGCAGGGAAACACTGAAGCTTTCTTT. Protein sequence: CAWTLQGNTEAFF.

This clone was found a few times. This sequence joins TRBV7-2 and TRBJ2-7; D uncertain. Germline V CDR1 and CDR2: SGHTA, FQGNSA. Trimming left V 5 bases short and J 0 bases short, with 8 bases between. The CDR3 totals 13 residues. CDR3 DNA sequence: TGTGCCAGCAGCCGAGGAAGCTCCTACGAGCAGTACTTC. Its protein is CASSRGSSYEQYF.

About this clone itself: The junction departs from germline at one end; a sequencing error may be responsible. The gene calls are TRBV5-1 and TRBJ1-1; TRBD1 might be the D (5 bases). CDR1 SGHRS and CDR2 YFSETQ come from the germline V gene. The CDR3 extends over 15 amino acids. For the CDR3, the DNA is TGCGCCAGTAGCTGGAGTGGGACGGTGAACACTGAAGCTTTCTTT. It is translated as CASSWSGTVNTEAFF.

A few counts support this clone. The chain couples TRBV10-3 to TRBJ1-1, with TRBD1 identical over 9 bases. Trimming took 3 bases from V and 5 from J; bases not matched to a gene: 4. The CDR3 extends over 14 amino acids. From germline, CDR1 is ENHRY and CDR2 SYGVKD. Written as DNA, the CDR3 is TGTGCCATCAGTGATGAGACAGGGGGAACTGAAGCTTTCTTT. The encoded protein is CAISDETGGTEAFF.

In this sample, this clone turned up a few times. The chain has TRBV4-3 and TRBJ2-2; D gene unclear. Trimming cost V 4 bases and J 5 bases, with 14 bases left between them. The CDR3 totals 15 residues. CDR1 is LGHNA and CDR2 is YSLEER in the germline V gene. The CDR3 here is CASSPEWAQTGELFF. The CDR3 DNA sequence: TGCGCCAGCAGCCCCGAATGGGCCCAAACCGGGGAGCTGTTTTTT.

This clone has only a few counts. The chain uses TRBV30 and TRBJ1-2; possible D gene TRBD1, 5 bases. The V end lost 2 bases, the J end lost 4 bases, and 14 bases lay between the germline ends. CDR3 length: 14 residues. Germline V CDR1 and CDR2: GTSNPN, SVGIG (reference sequence). CDR3 nucleotide sequence: TGTGCCTGGAGTTCACAGACAGTGACCTATGGCTACACCTTC. This sequence encodes CAWSSQTVTYGYTF.

The chain carries TRBV5-1 and TRBJ2-1, with TRBD2 identical over 9 bases. Germline CDR1 and CDR2: SGHRS and YFSETQ. V was clipped by 0 bases and J by 2 bases; unmatched bases: 0. The CDR3 has 15 amino acids. CDR3 amino acids: CASSLGLAAYNEQFF. The CDR3 region has the DNA TGCGCCAGCAGCTTGGGACTAGCGGCCTACAATGAGCAGTTCTTC.